This T cell receptor (beta chain) was identified in a study of blood T cell repertoires in COVID-19. About the research overall: Sites across the United States, Italy and Spain contributed samples from acute and convalescent COVID-19. The cDNA or gDNA used as material had been derived from T cells, B-cell-depleted T cells, or PBMCs.

Germline CDR1 SGDLS, CDR2 YYNGEE. The CDR3 is made up of 17 amino acids. V was pared by 0 bases and J by 0 bases, with 12 bases between. As processed by the authors: Estimated nucleated cell counts came from reference gene primer amplification. Assay: immunoSEQ multiplex PCR; the TCRdb copy retains only in-frame clones and omits some. That table furnishes V, J and clone size, whereas the DNA furnished D and trimming. The table shows about 300,000 clones, with roughly 90% occurring only once. This clone is a singleton in its sample. The source is a man younger than 30 who had recovered from COVID-19. This sequence joins TRBV9 and TRBJ1-4; D gene ambiguous. The sample comprised peripheral blood. DNA for the CDR3: TGTGCCAGCAGCGTAGGAGACGGACTAACAACTAATGAAAAACTGTTTTTT. It codes for CASSVGDGLTTNEKLFF.